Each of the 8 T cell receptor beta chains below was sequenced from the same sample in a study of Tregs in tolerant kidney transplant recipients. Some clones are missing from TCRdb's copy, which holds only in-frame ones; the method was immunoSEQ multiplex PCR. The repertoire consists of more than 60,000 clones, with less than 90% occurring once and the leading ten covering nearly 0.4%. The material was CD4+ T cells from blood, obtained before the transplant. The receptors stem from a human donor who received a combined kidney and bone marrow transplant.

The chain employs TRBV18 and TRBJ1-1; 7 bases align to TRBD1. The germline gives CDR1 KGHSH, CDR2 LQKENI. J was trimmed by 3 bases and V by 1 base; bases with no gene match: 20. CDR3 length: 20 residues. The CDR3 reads CASSPRSFGGAGGRYTEAFF. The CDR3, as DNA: TGTGCCAGCTCACCACGGAGTTTCGGGGGGGCAGGGGGAAGGTACACTGAAGCTTTCTTT.

The CDR3 nucleotides read TGCGCCAGCAGAGAAACAGGACCCGGAAACACCATATATTTT. Protein sequence: CASRETGPGNTIYF. The rearrangement links TRBV5-1 to TRBJ1-3; the D gene is possibly TRBD1 (5 bases). CDR3 size: 14 residues. Trimming took off 5 bases at V and 4 bases at J, with 13 bases between the two ends. Germline V CDR1 and CDR2: SGHRS, YFSETQ.

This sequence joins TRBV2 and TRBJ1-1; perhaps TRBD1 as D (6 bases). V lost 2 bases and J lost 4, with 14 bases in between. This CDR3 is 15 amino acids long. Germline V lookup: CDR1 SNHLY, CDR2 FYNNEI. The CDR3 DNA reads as TGTGCCAGCAGTGAAATCCCACAGGGTTTCACTGAAGCTTTCTTT. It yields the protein CASSEIPQGFTEAFF.

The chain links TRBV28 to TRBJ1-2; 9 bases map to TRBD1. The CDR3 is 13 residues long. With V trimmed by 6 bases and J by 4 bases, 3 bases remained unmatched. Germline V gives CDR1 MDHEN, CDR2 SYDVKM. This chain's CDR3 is CASRVDRGYGYTF. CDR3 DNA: TGTGCCAGCAGGGTGGACAGGGGCTATGGCTACACCTTC.

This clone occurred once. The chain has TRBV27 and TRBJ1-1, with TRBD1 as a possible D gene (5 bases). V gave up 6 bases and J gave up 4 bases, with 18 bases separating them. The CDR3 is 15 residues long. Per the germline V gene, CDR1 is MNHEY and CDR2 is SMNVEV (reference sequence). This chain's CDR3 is CASRMGRGLGTEAFF. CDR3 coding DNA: TGTGCCAGCAGGATGGGGAGGGGATTGGGCACTGAAGCTTTCTTT.

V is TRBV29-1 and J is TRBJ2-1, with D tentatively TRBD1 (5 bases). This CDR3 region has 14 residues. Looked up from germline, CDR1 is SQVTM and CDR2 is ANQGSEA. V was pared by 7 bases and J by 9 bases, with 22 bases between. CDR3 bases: TGCAGCGCGCCGGGCCAAGATAGGGGCGGTGAGCAGTTCTTC. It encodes CSAPGQDRGGEQFF.

The CDR3 nucleotides read TGTGCCAGCAGCCAAGAGAGGGGGGGCTACCGCCGCCTCGCTACGCAGTATTTT. Its protein product is CASSQERGGYRRLATQYF. The chain joins TRBV4-2 to TRBJ2-3; the D gene is possibly TRBD2 (7 bases). CDR3 size: 18 residues. Trimming took off 0 bases at V and 8 bases at J, with 24 bases between the two ends. Germline assignment: CDR1 LGHNA and CDR2 YNFKEQ.

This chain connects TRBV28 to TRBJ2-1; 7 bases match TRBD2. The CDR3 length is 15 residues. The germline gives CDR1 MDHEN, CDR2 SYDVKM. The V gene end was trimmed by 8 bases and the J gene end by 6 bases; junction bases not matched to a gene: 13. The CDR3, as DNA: TGTGCCAGCGCCTCTCTGGGACTAATATCCAATGAGCAGTTCTTC. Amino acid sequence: CASASLGLISNEQFF.